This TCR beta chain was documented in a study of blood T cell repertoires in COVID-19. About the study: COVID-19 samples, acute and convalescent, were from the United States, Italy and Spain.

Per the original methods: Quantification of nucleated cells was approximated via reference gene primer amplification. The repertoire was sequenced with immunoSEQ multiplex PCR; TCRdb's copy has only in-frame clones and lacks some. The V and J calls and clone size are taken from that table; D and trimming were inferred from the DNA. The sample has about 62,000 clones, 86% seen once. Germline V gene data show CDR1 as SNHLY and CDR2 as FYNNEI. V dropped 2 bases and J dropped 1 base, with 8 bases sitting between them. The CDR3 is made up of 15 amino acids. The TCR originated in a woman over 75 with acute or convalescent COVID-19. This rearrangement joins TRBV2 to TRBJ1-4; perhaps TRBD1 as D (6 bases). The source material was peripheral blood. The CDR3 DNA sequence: TGTGCCAGCAGTGAAAGGGGGGGAACTAATGAAAAACTGTTTTTT. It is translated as CASSERGGTNEKLFF.